The 10 T cell receptor beta chains below were found in one sample sequenced in a study of cytomegalovirus exposure and HLA in healthy donors. The primer mix had 60 Vbeta and 13 Jbeta primers. Here immunoSEQ multiplex PCR was the method, and the copy in TCRdb shows in-frame clones only, minus some. This sample yields tens of thousands of clones, of which 72% are seen a single time; about 12% belongs to the top ten. Sequencing used PBMCs. These receptors were collected from a woman in her thirties or forties in good health and CMV-seropositive.

The chain joins TRBV5-3 to TRBJ1-1, with 7 nucleotides matching TRBD1. TRBV5-3 is flagged as an ORF with uncertain function. V was pared by 3 bases and J by 6 bases, with 11 bases of the junction left unmatched. This CDR3 comprises 15 residues. CDR3 in DNA: TGTGCCAGAAGCTCCGCCGCCTTTGGACAGGCTGAAGCTTTCTTT. It is translated as CARSSAAFGQAEAFF.

The chain is built from TRBV30 and TRBJ2-2; a possible D gene is TRBD2 (5 bases). V shed 4 bases and J shed 4 bases, with 16 bases lying between them. Per germline, CDR1 GTSNPN and CDR2 SVGIG (reference sequence). The CDR3 is 15 amino acids. The CDR3 here is CAWNPHSEGTGELFF. The CDR3 nucleotides read TGTGCCTGGAACCCTCACTCAGAGGGCACCGGGGAGCTGTTTTTT.

This clone was counted a few times. The chain is built from TRBV4-1 and TRBJ2-7, with 7 bases identical to TRBD1. Germline V gives CDR1 MGHRA, CDR2 YSYEKL. This CDR3 region has 16 residues. Trimming removed 4 bases from V and 4 bases from J; junction bases left unmatched: 13. In DNA form, the CDR3 reads TGCGCCAGCAGCCGGTCCTGGGGGACAGAGAGTTACGAGCAGTACTTC. Encoded protein: CASSRSWGTESYEQYF.

The chain employs TRBV6-5 and TRBJ1-1; no clear D. Germline CDR1 MNHEY, CDR2 SVGAGI. CDR3 size: 11 residues. Trimming removed 11 bases at V and 6 bases at J, with 13 bases between. CDR3 nucleotide sequence: TGTGCCTCATTCCGGGGTCCTGAAGCTTTCTTT. It specifies CASFRGPEAFF.

This clone was observed once. The J gene is TRBJ2-5, the V gene TRBV7-9; weak D call: TRBD2 (6 bases). V gave up 5 bases and J gave up 1 base, with 17 bases separating them. This CDR3 contains 16 residues. CDR1 is SEHNR and CDR2 is FQNEAQ in the germline V gene (reference sequence). CDR3: CASSPPGPAGQETQYF. The CDR3 DNA is TGTGCCAGCAGCCCGCCGGGCCCAGCGGGCCAAGAGACCCAGTACTTC.

The J gene is TRBJ1-5, the V gene TRBV6-6; 7 bases agree with TRBD1. V shed 6 bases, J shed 3 bases, and the junction held 5 bases outside the gene matches. The CDR3 sequence is 14 residues long. Germline V gene lookup returns CDR1 MNHNY and CDR2 SVGAGI (reference sequence). The CDR3 DNA reads as TGTGCCAGCAGCCGCGGGACAGACAATCAGCCCCAGCATTTT. Residues: CASSRGTDNQPQHF.

The sample holds a few counts of this clone. V usage is TRBV6-5 and J usage is TRBJ2-5; a possible D gene is TRBD2 (6 bases). Trimming left V 6 bases short and J 4 bases short, with 9 bases between. This CDR3 region has 12 residues. Per the germline V gene, CDR1 is MNHEY and CDR2 is SVGAGI. This CDR3 reads CASRTGGETQYF. CDR3 bases: TGTGCCAGCAGGACCGGGGGAGAGACCCAGTACTTC.

The chain couples TRBV12-5 to TRBJ1-2; D unresolved. CDR3 length equals 12 residues. V was shortened by 6 bases and J by 1 base, with 6 bases between the two germline ends. Germline V gene sequence: CDR1 LGHNT, CDR2 FRNRAP. The CDR3 sequence is CASGALNYGYTF. The DNA for the CDR3 is TGTGCTAGTGGAGCCCTTAACTATGGCTACACCTTC.

This rearrangement joins TRBV19 to TRBJ1-2; the match to TRBD1 covers 7 bases. With 7 bases clipped from V and 1 base from J, the junction kept 6 bases outside the gene matches. Germline V gene lookup returns CDR1 LNHDA and CDR2 SQIVND (reference sequence). The CDR3 spans 14 residues. For the CDR3, the DNA is TGTGCCAGTACCAGGGGGGCCGGTAACTATGGCTACACCTTC. Protein sequence: CASTRGAGNYGYTF.

This rearrangement joins TRBV2 to TRBJ2-7; possibly TRBD2 for D (5 bases). Germline V lookup: CDR1 SNHLY, CDR2 FYNNEI. The CDR3 runs 15 residues. V was trimmed by 3 bases and J by 2 bases, leaving 14 bases between them. This chain's CDR3 is CASSDPGNTPYEQYF. The DNA of the CDR3 is TGTGCCAGCAGTGACCCGGGAAATACCCCCTACGAGCAGTACTTC.